What follows are 21 T cell receptor beta chains derived from one specimen sequenced in a study of CD8 T cells in Susac syndrome. Random-hexamer reverse transcription was applied to about 0.5 to 1 ug RNA. TCRdb fed the immunoSEQ multiplex PCR reads into MiXCR, producing one record per CDR3 protein. The repertoire consists of some 200,000 distinct CDR3 sequences, with about 90% occurring once and the leading ten covering about 0.12%. The sequenced material came from CD8+ T cells from PBMCs. Receptor source: a human donor with multiple sclerosis.

This clonotype has a handful of counts. The chain links TRBV12-3 or TRBV12-4 to TRBJ2-7; 7 bases fit TRBD1. The CDR3 has 14 amino acids. J gave up 1 base and V 5 bases, and 5 bases lay outside the gene matches. DNA for the CDR3: TGTGCCAGCAGTCCACGACAGGGTTCCTACGAGCAGTACTTC. Its protein product is CASSPRQGSYEQYF.

V is TRBV29-1 and J is TRBJ1-2; 7 nucleotides match TRBD1. Germline V gene lookup returns CDR1 SQVTM and CDR2 ANQGSEA. The CDR3 consists of 13 residues. V lost 1 base to trimming and J lost 2 bases; unmatched junction nucleotides: 1. The CDR3 coding sequence is TGCAGCGTTGAAGGGGGACAGAACTATGGCTACACCTTC. Translation gives CSVEGGQNYGYTF.

The chain couples TRBV9 to TRBJ2-2; 14 bases match TRBD2. The CDR3 covers 19 residues. Germline values: CDR1 SGDLS, CDR2 YYNGEE. Trimming cost V 3 bases and J 0 bases; bases outside gene matches: 7. The CDR3 nucleotides are TGTGCCAGCAGCGCTCCGGGACTAGCGGGAGCCGCGAACACCGGGGAGCTGTTTTTT. Encoded protein: CASSAPGLAGAANTGELFF. Variable domain in full (rest from reference TRBV9 and TRBJ2-2): DSGVTQTPKHLITATGQRVTLRCSPRSGDLSVYWYQQSLDQGLQFLIQYYNGEERAKGNILERFSAQQFPDLHSELNLSSLELGDSALYFCASSAPGLAGAANTGELFFGEGSRLTVL.

The gene calls are TRBV6-5 and TRBJ2-1, with D perhaps TRBD1 or TRBD2 (5 bases each). V lost 7 bases, J lost 1 base, and 14 bases lay in between. This CDR3 spans 15 amino acids. Germline V gene lookup returns CDR1 MNHEY and CDR2 SVGAGI. CDR3 nucleotide sequence: TGTGCCAGCAAAGCGGACGACAGTTCCTACAATGAGCAGTTCTTC. Its protein product is CASKADDSSYNEQFF.

The gene calls are TRBV5-4 and TRBJ2-3; 10 bases line up with TRBD2. The CDR3 runs 16 residues. With V trimmed by 4 bases and J by 0 bases, 5 bases remained unmatched. In germline, CDR1 is SGHNT, CDR2 YYREEE (reference sequence). The CDR3 DNA is TGTGCCAGCAGCCCGGAAGCGGGGGGGAGCACAGATACGCAGTATTTT. It encodes CASSPEAGGSTDTQYF.

V usage is TRBV19 and J usage is TRBJ2-3, with 11 bases identical to TRBD2. The CDR3 is 19 amino acids. Germline CDR1 reads LNHDA; CDR2 reads SQIVND (reference sequence). The trim removed 5 bases at V and 4 bases at J, leaving 17 bases unmatched. The DNA of the CDR3 is TGTGCCAGTAGTCCCCCTAGCGGGGGGATGGCCCCCGCCCCAGATACGCAGTATTTT. This gives the protein CASSPPSGGMAPAPDTQYF.

This chain links TRBV7-9 with TRBJ2-1; D call uncertain. Germline CDR1 SEHNR, CDR2 FQNEAQ (reference sequence). The CDR3 length is 13 residues. With 1 base removed from V and 6 bases from J, the gap between germline ends came to 7 bases. This chain's CDR3 is CASSLGFPNEQFF. CDR3 DNA sequence: TGTGCCAGCAGCTTAGGTTTCCCCAATGAGCAGTTCTTC.

This clonotype was detected once. CDR3 loop: CASSQDSGSSYEQYF. CDR3 coding DNA: TGCGCCAGCAGCCAAGATAGCGGGTCCTCCTACGAGCAGTACTTC. The chain joins TRBV4-1 to TRBJ2-7; 7 bases align to TRBD2. From germline, CDR1 is MGHRA and CDR2 YSYEKL. CDR3 length: 15 residues. V dropped 0 bases and J dropped 0; count of bases not matched to a gene: 2.

The table lists this clonotype with a count of one. The chain has TRBV12-3 or TRBV12-4 and TRBJ1-2, with D possibly TRBD1 on 6 matching bases. The V gene lost 5 bases and the J gene lost 4 bases, with 11 bases spanning the gap. The CDR3 is 13 amino acids. In nucleotides, the CDR3 is TGTGCCAGCAGTGAAGGACAGACCTATGGCTACACCTTC. Its protein product is CASSEGQTYGYTF.

This clonotype was counted once. The chain joins TRBV6-2 or TRBV6-3 to TRBJ2-3; perhaps TRBD1 as D (5 bases). The V end lost 4 bases, the J end lost 4 bases, and 12 bases lay between the germline ends. Germline V gene sequence: CDR1 MNHEY, CDR2 SVGEGT. CDR3 size: 14 residues. CDR3 region: CASSSTSGSDTQYF. CDR3 coding DNA: TGTGCCAGCAGTTCCACTTCAGGGTCAGATACGCAGTATTTT.

The chain joins TRBV10-3 to TRBJ1-2; 8 positions match TRBD1. This CDR3 region has 17 residues. V shed 0 bases and J 4 bases; nucleotides not matched to a gene: 10. Germline loops: CDR1 ENHRY, CDR2 SYGVKD. In DNA form, the CDR3 reads TGTGCCATCAGTGAGTCGAGGGCGACAGGGGACCCCTATGGCTACACCTTC. This encodes CAISESRATGDPYGYTF.

There are a few counts of this clonotype. This chain joins TRBV29-1 and TRBJ2-7, with a weak D call TRBD2 (6 bases). The germline CDR1 and CDR2 sequences are SQVTM and ANQGSEA. Trimming took off 1 base at V and 4 bases at J, with 20 bases between the two ends. CDR3 length: 16 residues. For the CDR3, the DNA is TGCAGCGTTGAAGGTGCCGTTGAGGGGCTAGCGTACGAGCAGTACTTC. Translation: CSVEGAVEGLAYEQYF.

This clonotype was detected only once. The rearrangement links TRBV5-6 to TRBJ2-7, with 7 positions matching TRBD1. CDR1 and CDR2 (germline): SGHDT, YYEEEE. This CDR3 is 15 amino acids long. Unmatched junction bases numbered 10, after V lost 4 bases and J lost 3 bases. The CDR3 reads CASSLGWTGGYEQYF. CDR3 in DNA: TGTGCCAGCAGCCTTGGCTGGACAGGAGGCTACGAGCAGTACTTC.

In DNA form, the CDR3 reads TGTGCCAGCGGCGGAACTAGCACAGATACGCAGTATTTT. It yields the protein CASGGTSTDTQYF. V gene TRBV6-1 combines with J gene TRBJ2-3; D remains unclear. The CDR3 spans 13 residues. Germline CDR1 MNHNS, CDR2 SASEGT. V was pared by 8 bases and J by 0 bases, with 9 bases between.

The V and J genes are TRBV12-3 or TRBV12-4 and TRBJ2-1; D is possibly TRBD1 (6 bases). V was shortened by 5 bases and J by 4 bases, with 9 bases between the two germline ends. The CDR3 length is 13 residues. CDR3 sequence (DNA): TGTGCCAGCAGTCGACAGGTTTACAATGAGCAGTTCTTC. As protein: CASSRQVYNEQFF.

This clonotype was counted once. The chain is built from TRBV7-8 and TRBJ2-1; possibly TRBD1 for D (5 bases). Trimming shortened V by 3 bases and J by 13 bases, and 13 bases separated the two germline ends. CDR1 is SGHVS, CDR2 FQNEAQ, per germline. The CDR3 length is 12 residues. The CDR3 sequence is CASSFPTGYQFF. The CDR3 DNA sequence: TGTGCCAGCAGCTTCCCCACAGGATACCAGTTCTTC.

The V and J genes are TRBV28 and TRBJ1-1, with unresolved D. In germline, CDR1 is MDHEN, CDR2 SYDVKM. The CDR3 has 11 residues. V lost 5 bases and J 6 bases, leaving 7 bases between the germline ends. The CDR3 region is CASSASPEAFF. For the CDR3, the DNA is TGTGCCAGCAGTGCAAGTCCTGAAGCTTTCTTT.

The rearrangement links TRBV27 to TRBJ1-2, with TRBD1 matching over 9 bases. Germline V gene sequence: CDR1 MNHEY, CDR2 SMNVEV (reference sequence). After removal of 9 bases from V and 5 bases from J, the junction contained 10 bases not matched to a gene. The CDR3 covers 14 residues. This chain's CDR3 is CASGPGQGTYGYTF. CDR3 nucleotides: TGTGCCAGTGGACCGGGACAGGGAACATATGGCTACACCTTC.

The chain carries TRBV7-3 and TRBJ2-2, with D perhaps matching TRBD1 or TRBD2 (6 bases each). V lost 5 bases to trimming and J lost 0 bases, with 10 bases between them. This CDR3 is built from 15 residues. The germline CDR1 and CDR2 sequences are SGHTA and FQGTGA. The CDR3 reads CASSDGGPNTGELFF. The CDR3 DNA reads as TGTGCCAGCAGCGACGGGGGCCCGAACACCGGGGAGCTGTTTTTT.

The DNA for the CDR3 is TGTGCCAGTAGTACCCCCTCCCTGCCCGGGGAGCTGTTTTTT. Translating it yields CASSTPSLPGELFF. The V gene is TRBV19, the J gene TRBJ2-2; no firm D call. The V gene lost 4 bases and the J gene lost 6 bases, with 12 bases spanning the gap. This CDR3 region has 14 residues. Germline V gene sequence: CDR1 LNHDA, CDR2 SQIVND (reference sequence).

The chain has TRBV4-3 and TRBJ2-2; the D gene is possibly TRBD2 (5 bases). CDR3 size: 17 residues. Trimming removed 3 bases at V and 5 bases at J, with 19 bases between. Germline V gene lookup returns CDR1 LGHNA and CDR2 YSLEER. The CDR3 DNA follows: TGCGCCAGCAGCCACAAGACACCGGGAATTGGGACCGGGGAGCTGTTTTTT. Its translation: CASSHKTPGIGTGELFF.